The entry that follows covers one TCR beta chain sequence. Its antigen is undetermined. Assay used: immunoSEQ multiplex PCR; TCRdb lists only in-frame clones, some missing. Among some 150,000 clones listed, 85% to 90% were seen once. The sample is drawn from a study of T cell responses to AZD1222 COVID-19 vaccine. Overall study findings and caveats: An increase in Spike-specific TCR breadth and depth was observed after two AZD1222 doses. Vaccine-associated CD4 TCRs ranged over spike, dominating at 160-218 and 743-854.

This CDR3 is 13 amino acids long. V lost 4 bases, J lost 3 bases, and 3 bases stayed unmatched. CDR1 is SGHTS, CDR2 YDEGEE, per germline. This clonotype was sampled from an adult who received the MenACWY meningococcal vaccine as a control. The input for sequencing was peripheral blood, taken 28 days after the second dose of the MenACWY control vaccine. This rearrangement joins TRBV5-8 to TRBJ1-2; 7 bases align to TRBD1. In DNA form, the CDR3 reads TGTGCCAGCAGCCGGGGGACAGACTATGGCTACACCTTC. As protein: CASSRGTDYGYTF.